Each of the 18 T cell receptor beta chains below was sequenced from the same sample in a study of blood T cell repertoires in COVID-19. Profiling relied on immunoSEQ multiplex PCR, and the TCRdb table lists in-frame clones only, not all of them. The sample contains 65,000 to 85,000 clones, about four fifths of which appear only once. Material for sequencing was peripheral blood. The receptors originated from a human donor in a cohort sampled during active COVID-19.

Sample share makes this clone medium-sized (0.01 to 0.1%). The V gene is TRBV27, the J gene TRBJ1-4; unclear D gene. Germline V gives CDR1 MNHEY, CDR2 SMNVEV (reference sequence). This CDR3 has 14 residues. V was cut by 4 bases and J by 4 bases, with 10 bases left in between. The CDR3 DNA reads as TGTGCCAGCAGTTCCCCCGGAGGTAATGAAAAACTGTTTTTT. This sequence encodes CASSSPGGNEKLFF.

The chain recombines TRBV4-1 with TRBJ1-4; D not resolved. Trimming removed 0 bases at V and 5 bases at J, with 16 bases between. This CDR3 spans 17 amino acids. Looked up from germline, CDR1 is MGHRA and CDR2 is YSYEKL. CDR3 DNA sequence: TGCGCCAGCAGCCAAGATCCCTCTCGGAGGAGCAATGAAAAACTGTTTTTT. Translating gives CASSQDPSRRSNEKLFF.

This clone has more than one count but fewer than ten. The chain joins TRBV6-5 to TRBJ2-3, with 9 bases matching TRBD2. The germline V gene has CDR1 MNHEY and CDR2 SVGAGI. V dropped 4 bases and J dropped 3; count of bases not matched to a gene: 8. This CDR3 is built from 16 residues. The CDR3 sequence is CASSSIAGVRTDTQYF. The CDR3 DNA follows: TGTGCCAGCAGTTCCATAGCGGGAGTTAGGACAGATACGCAGTATTTT.

The chain carries TRBV5-1 and TRBJ1-1; D call uncertain. Trimming took off 0 bases at V and 4 bases at J, with 10 bases between the two ends. Germline V gene sequence: CDR1 SGHRS, CDR2 YFSETQ. The CDR3 is made up of 14 amino acids. The CDR3: CASSLVVGSTEAFF. Written as DNA, the CDR3 is TGCGCCAGCAGCTTGGTGGTGGGGAGCACTGAAGCTTTCTTT.

This clone was recorded many times. The rearrangement links TRBV5-6 to TRBJ2-7; 13 bases are shared with TRBD2. Germline lookup yields CDR1 SGHDT and CDR2 YYEEEE. The CDR3 extends over 17 amino acids. The trim removed 4 bases at V and 4 bases at J, leaving 11 bases unmatched. CDR3 region: CASSDGLAGVRTYEQYF. CDR3 DNA: TGTGCCAGCAGCGATGGACTAGCGGGGGTCCGGACTTACGAGCAGTACTTC.

This clone was detected only a few times. The chain has TRBV6-5 and TRBJ1-1; D remains ambiguous. Germline lookup yields CDR1 MNHEY and CDR2 SVGAGI. V lost 1 base, J lost 4 bases, and 7 bases lay in between. The CDR3 covers 13 residues. Here the CDR3 reads CASSYFGFTEAFF. As DNA, the CDR3 is TGTGCCAGCAGTTACTTCGGGTTCACTGAAGCTTTCTTT.

CDR3 sequence (DNA): TGTGCCAGCAGCCCGGGGGACAGGGTGAACACTGAAGCTTTCTTT. Its protein is CASSPGDRVNTEAFF. The gene calls are TRBV7-3 and TRBJ1-1; the match to TRBD1 covers 9 bases. The CDR3 runs 15 residues. Trimming at V came to 5 bases and at J to 0 bases, leaving 4 bases not matched to a gene. From germline, CDR1 is SGHTA and CDR2 FQGTGA.

This sequence joins TRBV27 and TRBJ2-7; 9 bases fit TRBD1. Unmatched junction bases numbered 6, after V lost 4 bases and J lost 2 bases. CDR1 and CDR2 (germline): MNHEY, SMNVEV (reference sequence). The CDR3 has 15 amino acids. Written as DNA, the CDR3 is TGTGCCAGCAGTTCCGCCGGGACAGGGACCTACGAGCAGTACTTC. Amino acids: CASSSAGTGTYEQYF.

The CDR3 here is CASSEFGRAYEQYV. The CDR3, as DNA: TGTGCCAGCAGTGAATTCGGGAGAGCCTACGAGCAGTACGTC. The chain has TRBV2 and TRBJ2-7; a weak D match, TRBD2 (6 bases). Germline V gene data show CDR1 as SNHLY and CDR2 as FYNNEI. CDR3 size: 14 residues. Trimming stripped 2 bases from V and 2 bases from J, with 10 bases between.

The rearrangement links TRBV7-2 to TRBJ2-3; 11 bases agree with TRBD2. Germline CDR1 is SGHTA and CDR2 is FQGNSA. Losses at the gene ends were 0 bases for V and 7 bases for J; bases not matched to a gene: 9. This CDR3 comprises 17 residues. Here the CDR3 reads CASSLALSLAGGNTQYF. In DNA form, the CDR3 reads TGTGCCAGCAGCTTAGCGCTGAGTCTAGCGGGGGGAAATACGCAGTATTTT.

This clone has just a few counts. The J gene is TRBJ1-1, the V gene TRBV6-4; D gene unclear. This CDR3 spans 13 amino acids. The V and J ends lost 6 bases and 2 bases respectively, with 10 bases between them. Per germline, CDR1 MRHNA and CDR2 SNTAGT. The CDR3 here is CASREQLNTEAFF. The CDR3 nucleotides read TGTGCCAGCAGGGAACAGCTAAACACTGAAGCTTTCTTT.

The rearrangement joins TRBV7-9 to TRBJ1-4; the D is unclear. V was trimmed by 0 bases and J by 5 bases, leaving 4 bases between them. The length of the CDR3 is 13 residues. Germline-derived CDR1 and CDR2 are SEHNR and FQNEAQ (reference sequence). This chain's CDR3 is CASSLALNEKLFF. The CDR3, as DNA: TGTGCCAGCAGCTTAGCACTCAATGAAAAACTGTTTTTT. Full variable domain (rest looked up from reference TRBV7-9 and TRBJ1-4): DTGVSQNPRHKITKRGQNVTFRCDPISEHNRLYWYRQTLGQGPEFLTYFQNEAQLEKSRLLSDRFSAERPKGSFSTLEIQRTEQGDSAMYLCASSLALNEKLFFGSGTQLSVL.

This chain connects TRBV9 to TRBJ2-2, with a possible D match to TRBD2 (6 bases). The CDR3 totals 17 residues. CDR1 is SGDLS, CDR2 YYNGEE, per germline. The V and J ends lost 3 bases and 2 bases respectively, with 17 bases between them. CDR3 loop: CASSAFFGGPNTGELFF. DNA for the CDR3: TGTGCCAGCAGCGCGTTCTTCGGGGGACCTAACACCGGGGAGCTGTTTTTT.

This clone was recorded at least ten times. The J gene is TRBJ2-1, the V gene TRBV7-9, with TRBD2 identical over 11 bases. The CDR3 consists of 16 residues. The germline V gene has CDR1 SEHNR and CDR2 FQNEAQ (reference sequence). The V gene end was trimmed by 4 bases and the J gene end by 7 bases; junction bases not matched to a gene: 9. CDR3 nucleotide sequence: TGTGCCAGCAGCTCGGTAGCGGGAGGGCCAAAGAATGAGCAGTTCTTC. Translation gives CASSSVAGGPKNEQFF. Filled out from reference TRBV7-9 and TRBJ2-1, the complete variable domain reads DTGVSQNPRHKITKRGQNVTFRCDPISEHNRLYWYRQTLGQGPEFLTYFQNEAQLEKSRLLSDRFSAERPKGSFSTLEIQRTEQGDSAMYLCASSSVAGGPKNEQFFGPGTRLTVL.

This chain connects TRBV5-1 to TRBJ1-2, with 8 bases fitting TRBD1. V gave up 3 bases and J gave up 8 bases; unmatched junction bases: 6. Looked up from germline, CDR1 is SGHRS and CDR2 is YFSETQ. CDR3 length: 13 residues. The CDR3, as DNA: TGCGCCAGCAGCTCTGGACAGGGCGTCGGCTACACCTTC. Amino acids: CASSSGQGVGYTF.

This rearrangement joins TRBV5-1 to TRBJ2-5; the match to TRBD1 covers 7 bases. V was pared by 6 bases and J by 4 bases, with 9 bases of the junction left unmatched. The germline V gene encodes CDR1 SGHRS and CDR2 YFSETQ. The CDR3 runs 14 residues. The CDR3 coding sequence is TGCGCCAGCAACCAATTAGGGGGCGGAGAGACCCAGTACTTC. As protein: CASNQLGGGETQYF.

This chain connects TRBV28 to TRBJ1-2; 7 nucleotides agree with TRBD1. Germline CDR1 MDHEN, CDR2 SYDVKM. V gave up 7 bases and J gave up 5 bases; unmatched junction bases: 4. There are 12 residues in the CDR3. In DNA form, the CDR3 reads TGTGCCAGCACGGCAGGGGGGTATGGCTACACCTTC. Translated: CASTAGGYGYTF.

The chain carries TRBV6-2 or TRBV6-3 and TRBJ2-3; D ambiguous. The V end lost 4 bases, the J end lost 4 bases, and 9 bases lay between the germline ends. Germline-derived CDR1 and CDR2 are MNHEY and SVGEGT. This CDR3 is built from 13 residues. The CDR3 DNA reads as TGTGCCAGCAGTTTCGAGGTTTCAGATACGCAGTATTTT. Amino acid sequence: CASSFEVSDTQYF.